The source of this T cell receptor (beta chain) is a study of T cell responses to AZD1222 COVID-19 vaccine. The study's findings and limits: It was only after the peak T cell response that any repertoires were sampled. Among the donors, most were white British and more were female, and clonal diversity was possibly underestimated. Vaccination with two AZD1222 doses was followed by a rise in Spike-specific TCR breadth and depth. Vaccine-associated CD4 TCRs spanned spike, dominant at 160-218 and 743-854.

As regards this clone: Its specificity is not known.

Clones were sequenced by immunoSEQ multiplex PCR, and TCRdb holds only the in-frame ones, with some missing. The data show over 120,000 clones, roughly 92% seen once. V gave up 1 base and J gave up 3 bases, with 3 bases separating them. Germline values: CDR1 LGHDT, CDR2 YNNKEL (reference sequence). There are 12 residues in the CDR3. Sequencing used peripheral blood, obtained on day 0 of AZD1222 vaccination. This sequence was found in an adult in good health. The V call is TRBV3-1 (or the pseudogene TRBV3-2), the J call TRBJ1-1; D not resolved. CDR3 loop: CASSQGDTEAFF. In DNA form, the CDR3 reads TGTGCCAGCAGCCAAGGGGACACTGAAGCTTTCTTT.